What follows describes a single TCR beta chain. The data are from a study of T cells after yellow fever vaccination. Via MiXCR, TCRdb re-called the 5' RACE reads, giving one row per CDR3 protein. This table has some 52,000 distinct CDR3 sequences, around 6.7% appearing once. With 0 bases clipped from V and 7 bases from J, the junction kept 6 bases outside the gene matches. The CDR3 has 16 residues. Germline values: CDR1 MNHEY, CDR2 SVGAGI. Regarding the study as a whole: Booster sampling recovered most clones from primary vaccination (roughly 97% CD4, just over 85% CD8).

This sequence joins TRBV6-5 and TRBJ2-1; 10 bases fit TRBD2. The input for sequencing was CD8+ T cells not binding an NS4B(214-222) dextramer, sorted from PBMCs, taken more than 40 days after the first yellow fever vaccination. The sequence was collected from a man in his late teens or twenties who received the YFV17D yellow fever vaccine. The CDR3 nucleotides are TGTGCCAGCAGTTACTCGAAACAGCGGGGGGGTAATGAGCAGTTCTTC. This encodes CASSYSKQRGGNEQFF.